This entry concerns a single TCR beta chain. The target antigen is unknown. PCR used 60 Vbeta primers and 13 Jbeta primers. Assay used: immunoSEQ multiplex PCR; TCRdb lists only in-frame clones, some missing. The sample has about 62,000 clones, roughly 76% seen once. After removal of 0 bases from V and 1 base from J, the junction contained 3 bases not matched to a gene. Germline assignment: CDR1 SGHRS and CDR2 YFSETQ. This CDR3 is 15 amino acids long. The sample is drawn from a study of cytomegalovirus exposure and HLA in healthy donors. General study results and limits: The sole available immune exposure information was CMV serostatus.

What was sequenced was PBMCs. This clonotype was sampled from a man in his sixties in good health and CMV-seropositive. The chain employs TRBV5-1 and TRBJ2-5, with 7 bases lining up with TRBD1. CDR3 in DNA: TGCGCCAGCAGCTTGGCTGGGACAGTCCAAGAGACCCAGTACTTC. Translation: CASSLAGTVQETQYF.